The 26 T cell receptor beta chains below come from one sample, sequenced in a study of CD8 T cells in ankylosing spondylitis. TCRdb analysed the 5' RACE reads with MiXCR anew, one entry per CDR3 protein. The sample contains roughly 86,000 distinct CDR3 sequences, about 8.1% of which appear only once. Source material: blood, either unsorted or a sorted T cell fraction (not recorded which). The receptors come from a male donor with ankylosing spondylitis or in good health (not recorded which).

The sample holds many counts of this clonotype. The rearrangement uses TRBV20-1 and TRBJ2-7, with D tentatively TRBD1 (5 bases). This CDR3 spans 13 amino acids. From germline, CDR1 is DFQATT and CDR2 SNEGSKA (reference sequence). V lost 3 bases and J 5 bases, leaving 14 bases between the germline ends. The CDR3 DNA sequence: TGCAGTGCTAGTAAGGGGAAGGGCCACGAGCAGTACTTC. Residues: CSASKGKGHEQYF.

This clonotype appeared a few times. The chain couples TRBV6-2 or TRBV6-3 to TRBJ2-6, with D unresolved. With 2 bases removed from V and 0 bases from J, the gap between germline ends came to 8 bases. The germline gives CDR1 MNHEY, CDR2 SVGEGT. The length of the CDR3 is 16 residues. The CDR3 is CASSYTSRSGANVLTF. CDR3 in DNA: TGTGCCAGCAGTTACACCTCGCGCTCTGGGGCCAACGTCCTGACTTTC.

DNA of the CDR3: TGTGCCAGCAGCATACAGGGGGTGGCCTGGAACACCTTC. This translates into CASSIQGVAWNTF. The gene calls are TRBV7-2 and TRBJ1-2; 8 bases match TRBD1. Germline V gene lookup returns CDR1 SGHTA and CDR2 FQGNSA. V trimming: 5 bases; J trimming: 12 bases; junction bases outside the gene matches: 11. The CDR3 totals 13 residues.

This clonotype was seen repeatedly, ten times or more. This sequence joins TRBV12-3 or TRBV12-4 and TRBJ1-6, with D tentatively TRBD1 (6 bases). V was pared by 3 bases and J by 10 bases, with 13 bases between. The CDR3 runs 14 residues. The CDR3 reads CASSLRTEYSPLHF. CDR3 bases: TGTGCCAGCAGTTTGCGGACAGAGTACTCACCCCTCCACTTT.

This clonotype has more than one count but fewer than ten. This chain uses TRBV20-1 with TRBJ1-5; TRBD1 aligns across 9 bases. The germline gives CDR1 DFQATT, CDR2 SNEGSKA (reference sequence). The V segment lost 1 base and the J segment 3 bases; nucleotides outside the gene matches: 10. This CDR3 has 17 residues. CDR3 in amino acids: CSARGDRVQGDNQPQHF. The CDR3 DNA follows: TGCAGTGCTAGAGGGGACAGGGTCCAAGGAGACAATCAGCCCCAGCATTTT.

This clonotype was seen many times. The chain employs TRBV5-1 and TRBJ2-3; D possibly uses TRBD1 or TRBD2 (7 bases each). The CDR3 is 17 amino acids. Germline V gene data show CDR1 as SGHRS and CDR2 as YFSETQ. The ends were cut back, 3 bases at V and 3 bases at J, with 20 bases in the middle. The CDR3 DNA follows: TGCGCCAGCAGCTCAAACCCAGGGGGGGCAAGTACAGATACGCAGTATTTT. Encoded protein: CASSSNPGGASTDTQYF.

As to this clonotype: An end of the junction differs from the germline gene, which may be a read error. This chain links TRBV29-1 with TRBJ1-2; D gene ambiguous. Germline CDR1 is SQVTM and CDR2 is ANQGSEA. The CDR3 sequence is 13 residues long. In nucleotides, the CDR3 is TGCAGCGTTGACCGGGCTAATAACTGTGGCTACACCTTC. Translation: CSVDRANNCGYTF.

By frequency in the sample, this clonotype is medium-sized (0.01 to 0.1%). V usage is TRBV12-3 or TRBV12-4 and J usage is TRBJ1-1; D ambiguous. This CDR3 comprises 16 residues. Trimming took off 7 bases at V and 4 bases at J, with 22 bases between the two ends. The CDR3 DNA follows: TGTGCCAGCACCATTAGCGGGAGGGTTAGTAGCACTGAAGCTTTCTTT. This encodes CASTISGRVSSTEAFF.

This clonotype appeared many times. The chain is built from TRBV5-1 and TRBJ2-1, with TRBD1 matching over 9 bases. The V and J ends lost 0 bases and 9 bases, in that order; junction bases with no gene match: 7. The CDR3 extends over 15 amino acids. Germline loops: CDR1 SGHRS, CDR2 YFSETQ. DNA for the CDR3: TGCGCCAGCAGCTTGGACCGGGACAGGGCCATTGAGCAGTTCTTC. Its protein product is CASSLDRDRAIEQFF.

This clonotype counts as medium-sized (0.01 to 0.1%). This rearrangement joins TRBV7-6 to TRBJ1-5; no reliable D call. Germline CDR1 and CDR2: SGHVS and FNYEAQ. Trimming left V 1 base short and J 4 bases short, with 5 bases between. The CDR3 has 13 residues. CDR3 nucleotides: TGTGCCAGCAGCTTAGGAAGAAATCAGCCCCAGCATTTT. Translated, it gives CASSLGRNQPQHF.

In this sample, this clonotype turned up a few times. The chain joins TRBV7-2 to TRBJ2-3; D call uncertain. The V gene lost 0 bases and the J gene lost 0 bases, with 10 bases spanning the gap. This CDR3 is built from 16 residues. Germline values: CDR1 SGHTA, CDR2 FQGNSA. Here the CDR3 reads CASSLASGPSTDTQYF. The CDR3 nucleotides read TGTGCCAGCAGCTTAGCTTCAGGACCTAGCACAGATACGCAGTATTTT.

This clonotype was seen repeatedly, ten times or more. The rearrangement links TRBV5-6 to TRBJ2-2; 7 bases are a match to TRBD2. After removal of 4 bases from V and 4 bases from J, the junction contained 4 bases not matched to a gene. The CDR3 is 14 amino acids. The V gene's germline CDR1 is SGHDT and CDR2 YYEEEE. CDR3 bases: TGTGCCAGCAGCCTAGCGGCTCCCACCGGGGAGCTGTTTTTT. This translates into CASSLAAPTGELFF.

This clonotype has ten or more counts. This rearrangement joins TRBV5-1 to TRBJ2-1, with D maybe TRBD2 (5 bases). V lost 0 bases to trimming and J lost 8 bases, with 15 bases between them. Germline CDR1 reads SGHRS; CDR2 reads YFSETQ. This CDR3 region has 15 residues. The CDR3 here is CASSLEGRFGDEQFF. Written as DNA, the CDR3 is TGCGCCAGCAGCTTGGAAGGCCGTTTCGGGGATGAGCAGTTCTTC.

This clonotype was observed many times. The rearrangement links TRBV2 to TRBJ2-2; TRBD1 matches at 10 bases. Trimming removed 8 bases from V and 6 bases from J; junction bases left unmatched: 12. The germline V gene has CDR1 SNHLY and CDR2 FYNNEI. This CDR3 is built from 16 residues. As DNA, the CDR3 is TGTGCCAGCCAGGGGAGACAGGGGGCTTTGGCCGGGGAGCTGTTTTTT. It encodes CASQGRQGALAGELFF.

The rearrangement joins TRBV20-1 to TRBJ1-1; unclear D gene. From germline, CDR1 is DFQATT and CDR2 SNEGSKA (reference sequence). Trimming removed 1 base at V and 5 bases at J, with 8 bases between. CDR3 length: 12 residues. Here the CDR3 reads CSARAARTEAFF. The CDR3 nucleotides are TGCAGTGCTAGAGCAGCTCGAACTGAAGCTTTCTTT.

This clonotype showed up many times. The chain uses TRBV7-8 and TRBJ2-1, with 10 bases fitting TRBD1. V shed 0 bases, J shed 9 bases, and the junction held 11 bases outside the gene matches. Germline V gene sequence: CDR1 SGHVS, CDR2 FQNEAQ. The CDR3 spans 17 residues. CDR3 sequence: CASSLAKRGTGVTEQFF. The CDR3, as DNA: TGTGCCAGCAGCTTAGCAAAGCGTGGGACAGGGGTTACTGAGCAGTTCTTC.

The chain recombines TRBV2 with TRBJ2-2; either TRBD1 or TRBD2 may supply D (6 bases each). V was trimmed by 8 bases and J by 3 bases, leaving 13 bases between them. The germline CDR1 and CDR2 sequences are SNHLY and FYNNEI. The CDR3 spans 14 residues. This chain's CDR3 is CASRGRTDTGELFF. As DNA, the CDR3 is TGTGCCAGCCGTGGGAGGACAGACACCGGGGAGCTGTTTTTT.

This clonotype was seen more than once but under ten times. This chain connects TRBV4-1 to TRBJ1-6; TRBD1 is a possible D gene (6 bases). Germline V gene sequence: CDR1 MGHRA, CDR2 YSYEKL. V was cut by 1 base and J by 8 bases, with 12 bases left in between. The CDR3 spans 15 residues. CDR3 DNA sequence: TGCGCCAGCAGCCAAGGAGGCAGGGGTGATTCACCCCTCCACTTT. Protein: CASSQGGRGDSPLHF.

This clonotype was observed a few times. The chain has TRBV12-3 or TRBV12-4 and TRBJ2-2; 10 bases line up with TRBD1. The CDR3 extends over 14 amino acids. Trimming removed 6 bases from V and 6 bases from J; junction bases left unmatched: 4. The CDR3 nucleotides are TGTGCCAGCAGGGCCGGGACAGGGGCCGGGGAGCTGTTTTTT. Its translation: CASRAGTGAGELFF.

With respect to this clonotype: At one end the junction does not follow the germline gene, possibly because of a read error. The V gene is TRBV12-3 or TRBV12-4, the J gene TRBJ2-3; D possibly corresponds to TRBD2 (6 bases). The CDR3 has 19 residues. CDR3 protein: CASCFLTRDFYASTDTQYF. The CDR3 nucleotides read TGTGCCAGCTGTTTTCTCACCCGGGACTTCTACGCGAGCACAGATACGCAGTATTTT.

The table lists this clonotype with many counts. The chain employs TRBV28 and TRBJ2-7; D is undetermined. The germline V and J ends were trimmed by 4 bases and 2 bases, with 9 bases remaining between them. The germline V gene encodes CDR1 MDHEN and CDR2 SYDVKM. CDR3 length equals 13 residues. CDR3 in amino acids: CASSYPPAYEQYF. Here the CDR3 DNA reads TGTGCCAGCAGTTACCCTCCCGCCTACGAGCAGTACTTC.

This clonotype was observed a few times. The chain couples TRBV3-1 to TRBJ1-5; 7 bases line up with TRBD1. This CDR3 has 15 residues. J lost 7 bases, V lost 1 base, and 7 bases had no gene match. From germline, CDR1 is LGHDT and CDR2 YNNKEL (reference sequence). The CDR3 coding sequence is TGTGCCAGCAGCCAAGGACAGGGCCCGCGACAGCCCCAGCATTTT. Protein product: CASSQGQGPRQPQHF.

This clonotype appeared many times. The genes are TRBV4-2 and TRBJ2-4; D is unresolved. Between the trimmed V and J ends, which lost 0 bases and 0 bases, there was a span of 6 bases. CDR1 and CDR2 (germline): LGHNA, YNFKEQ. The CDR3 loop spans 15 amino acids. The CDR3 sequence: CASSQDSLAKNIQYF. The CDR3, as DNA: TGTGCCAGCAGCCAAGATTCCCTAGCCAAAAACATTCAGTACTTC.

The CDR3 nucleotides are TGTGCCAGCAGTTCCCGGCCTGGGGCCAACGTCCTGACTTTC. It specifies CASSSRPGANVLTF. The chain recombines TRBV7-2 with TRBJ2-6; D gene uncertain. V was shortened by 6 bases and J by 2 bases, with 8 bases between the two germline ends. CDR3 length: 14 amino acids. CDR1 and CDR2 (germline): SGHTA, FQGNSA.

This clonotype was found many times. The chain recombines TRBV7-2 with TRBJ1-1, with D maybe TRBD1 (6 bases). The CDR3 is 15 residues long. V was shortened by 7 bases and J by 1 base, with 16 bases between the two germline ends. CDR1 SGHTA and CDR2 FQGNSA come from the germline V gene. CDR3 loop: CASTQQGQRNTEAFF. As DNA, the CDR3 is TGTGCCAGCACCCAACAAGGACAGAGGAACACTGAAGCTTTCTTT.

This clonotype was detected ten times or more. This rearrangement joins TRBV7-3 to TRBJ1-3; perhaps TRBD1 as D (6 bases). The length of the CDR3 is 13 residues. V dropped 5 bases and J dropped 3 bases, with 8 bases sitting between them. In germline, CDR1 is SGHTA, CDR2 FQGTGA. CDR3 amino acids: CASSQGLGNTIYF. The CDR3 bases are TGTGCCAGCAGCCAGGGGCTTGGAAACACCATATATTTT.